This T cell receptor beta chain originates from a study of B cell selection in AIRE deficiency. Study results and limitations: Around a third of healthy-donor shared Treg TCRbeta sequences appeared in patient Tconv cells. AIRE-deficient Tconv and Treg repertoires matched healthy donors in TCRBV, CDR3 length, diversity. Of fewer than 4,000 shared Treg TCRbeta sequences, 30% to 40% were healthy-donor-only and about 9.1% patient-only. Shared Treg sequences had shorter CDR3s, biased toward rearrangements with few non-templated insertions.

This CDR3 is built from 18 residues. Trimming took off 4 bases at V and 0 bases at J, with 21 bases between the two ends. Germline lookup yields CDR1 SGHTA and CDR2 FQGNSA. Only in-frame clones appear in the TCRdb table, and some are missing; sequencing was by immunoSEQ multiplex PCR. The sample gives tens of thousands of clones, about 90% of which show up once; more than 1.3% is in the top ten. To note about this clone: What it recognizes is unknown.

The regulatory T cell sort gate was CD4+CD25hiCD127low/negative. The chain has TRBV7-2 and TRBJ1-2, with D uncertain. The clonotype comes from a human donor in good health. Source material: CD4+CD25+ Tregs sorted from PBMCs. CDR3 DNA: TGTGCCAGCAGCTCTCAGAAGCAAAATCATAGAGCTAACTATGGCTACACCTTC. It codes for CASSSQKQNHRANYGYTF.